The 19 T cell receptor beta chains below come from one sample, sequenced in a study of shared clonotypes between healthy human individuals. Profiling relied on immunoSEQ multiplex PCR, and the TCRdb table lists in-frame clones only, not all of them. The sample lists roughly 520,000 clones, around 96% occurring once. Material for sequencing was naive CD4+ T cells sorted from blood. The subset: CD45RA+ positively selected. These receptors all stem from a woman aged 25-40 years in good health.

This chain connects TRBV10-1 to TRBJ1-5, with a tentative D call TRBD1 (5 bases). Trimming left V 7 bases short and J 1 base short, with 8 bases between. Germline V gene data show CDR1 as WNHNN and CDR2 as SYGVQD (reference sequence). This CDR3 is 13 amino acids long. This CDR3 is CASKDKSNQPQHF. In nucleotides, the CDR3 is TGCGCCAGCAAGGACAAAAGCAATCAGCCCCAGCATTTT.

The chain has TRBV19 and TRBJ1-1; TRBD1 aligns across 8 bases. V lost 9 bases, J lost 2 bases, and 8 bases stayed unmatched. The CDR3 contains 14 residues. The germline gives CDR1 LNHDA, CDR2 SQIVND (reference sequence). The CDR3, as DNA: TGTGCCAGCATGACAGGGGCCCTCAACACTGAAGCTTTCTTT. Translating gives CASMTGALNTEAFF.

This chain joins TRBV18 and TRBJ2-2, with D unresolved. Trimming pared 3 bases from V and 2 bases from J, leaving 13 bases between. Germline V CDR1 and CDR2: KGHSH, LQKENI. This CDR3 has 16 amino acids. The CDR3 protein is CASSPQDGTNTGELFF. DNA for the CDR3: TGTGCCAGCTCACCGCAGGATGGCACCAACACCGGGGAGCTGTTTTTT.

CDR3 nucleotide sequence: TGTGCCAGCAGTTTATCGAGACTAGCGGGAGGGTCGGCAGATACGCAGTATTTT. Translation gives CASSLSRLAGGSADTQYF. V and J are TRBV28 and TRBJ2-3; 14 bases are a match to TRBD2. Looked up from germline, CDR1 is MDHEN and CDR2 is SYDVKM. There are 18 residues in the CDR3. The junction had 7 bases not matched to a gene; V was cut back by 1 base and J by 4 bases.

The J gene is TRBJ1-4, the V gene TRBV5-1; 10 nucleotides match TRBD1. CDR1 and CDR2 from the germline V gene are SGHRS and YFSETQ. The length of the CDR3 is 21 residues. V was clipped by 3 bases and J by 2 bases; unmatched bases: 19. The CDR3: CASSSKGEGQGTFWTNEKLFF. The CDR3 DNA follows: TGCGCCAGCAGCTCTAAGGGAGAGGGACAGGGGACATTTTGGACTAATGAAAAACTGTTTTTT.

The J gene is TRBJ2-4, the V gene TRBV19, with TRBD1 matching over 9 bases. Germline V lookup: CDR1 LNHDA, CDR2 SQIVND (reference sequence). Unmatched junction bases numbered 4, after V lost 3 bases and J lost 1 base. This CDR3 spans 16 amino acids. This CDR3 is CASSIGQGRAKNIQYF. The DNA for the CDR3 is TGTGCCAGTAGTATTGGACAGGGGAGGGCCAAAAACATTCAGTACTTC.

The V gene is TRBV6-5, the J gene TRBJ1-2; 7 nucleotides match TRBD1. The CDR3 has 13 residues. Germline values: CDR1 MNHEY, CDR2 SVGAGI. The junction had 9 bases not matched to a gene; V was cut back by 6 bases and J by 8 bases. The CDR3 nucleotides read TGTGCCAGCAGAGCCCTGACAGGGAACGGCTACACCTTC. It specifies CASRALTGNGYTF.

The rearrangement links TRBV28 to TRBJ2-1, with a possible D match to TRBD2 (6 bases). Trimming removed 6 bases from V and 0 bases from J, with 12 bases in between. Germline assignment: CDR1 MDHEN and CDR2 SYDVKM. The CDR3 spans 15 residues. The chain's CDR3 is CASRGRLVSYNEQFF. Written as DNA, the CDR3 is TGTGCCAGCAGGGGGAGGCTAGTCTCCTACAATGAGCAGTTCTTC.

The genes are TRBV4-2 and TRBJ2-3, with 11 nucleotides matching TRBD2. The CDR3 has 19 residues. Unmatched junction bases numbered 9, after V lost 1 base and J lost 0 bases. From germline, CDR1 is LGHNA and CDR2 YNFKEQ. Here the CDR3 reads CASSQGNSGRAGSTDTQYF. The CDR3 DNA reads TGTGCCAGCAGCCAAGGAAATAGCGGGAGGGCCGGAAGCACAGATACGCAGTATTTT.

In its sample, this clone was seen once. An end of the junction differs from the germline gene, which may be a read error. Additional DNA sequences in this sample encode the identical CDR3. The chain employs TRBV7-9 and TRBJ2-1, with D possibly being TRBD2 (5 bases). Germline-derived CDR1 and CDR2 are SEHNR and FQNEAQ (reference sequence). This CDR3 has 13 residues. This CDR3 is CASSLGSYNEQFF. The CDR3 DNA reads TGTGCCAGCAGTTTAGGGAGTTACAATGAGCAGTTCTTC.

This CDR3 is CASSLDSWREQYF. The DNA for the CDR3 is TGTGCCAGCAGCTTAGATTCGTGGCGCGAGCAGTACTTC. The chain links TRBV11-2 to TRBJ2-7; D remains unclear. CDR1 is SGHAT, CDR2 FQNNGV, per germline. V lost 0 bases and J 6 bases, leaving 9 bases between the germline ends. This CDR3 is built from 13 residues.

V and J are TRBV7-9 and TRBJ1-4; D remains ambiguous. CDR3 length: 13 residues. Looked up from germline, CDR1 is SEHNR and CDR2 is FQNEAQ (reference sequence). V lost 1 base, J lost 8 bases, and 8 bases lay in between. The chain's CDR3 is CASSLESGEKLFF. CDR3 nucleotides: TGTGCCAGCAGCTTAGAATCAGGCGAAAAACTGTTTTTT.

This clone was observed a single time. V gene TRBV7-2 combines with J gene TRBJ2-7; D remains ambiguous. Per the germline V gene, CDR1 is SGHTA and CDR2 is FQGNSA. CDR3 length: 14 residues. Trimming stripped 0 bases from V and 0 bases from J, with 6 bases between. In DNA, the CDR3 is TGTGCCAGCAGCTTAGCGGGCCCCTCCTACGAGCAGTACTTC. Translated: CASSLAGPSYEQYF.

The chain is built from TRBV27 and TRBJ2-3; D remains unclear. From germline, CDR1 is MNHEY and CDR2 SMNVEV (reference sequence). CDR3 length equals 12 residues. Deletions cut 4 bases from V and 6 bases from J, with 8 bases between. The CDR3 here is CASSSVTDTQYF. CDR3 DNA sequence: TGTGCCAGCAGTTCCGTAACGGATACGCAGTATTTT.

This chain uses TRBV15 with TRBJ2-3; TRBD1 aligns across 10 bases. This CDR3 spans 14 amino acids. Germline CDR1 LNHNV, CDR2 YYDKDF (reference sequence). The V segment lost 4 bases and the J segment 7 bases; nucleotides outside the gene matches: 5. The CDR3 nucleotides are TGTGCCACCAGCAACGACAGGGGGCCAAATACGCAGTATTTT. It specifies CATSNDRGPNTQYF.

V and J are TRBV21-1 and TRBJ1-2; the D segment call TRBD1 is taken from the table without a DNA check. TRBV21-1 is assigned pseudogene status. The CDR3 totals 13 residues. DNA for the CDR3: TGTGCCAGCAGCAAGGGCAGGGTGTATGGCTACACCTTC. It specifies CASSKGRVYGYTF.

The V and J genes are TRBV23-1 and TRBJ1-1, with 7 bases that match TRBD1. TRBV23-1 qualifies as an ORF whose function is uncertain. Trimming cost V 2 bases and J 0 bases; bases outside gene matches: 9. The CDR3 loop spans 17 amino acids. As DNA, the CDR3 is TGCGCCAGCAGTCAAGCCTGTCAGGGGGGGATGAACACTGAAGCTTTCTTT. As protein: CASSQACQGGMNTEAFF.

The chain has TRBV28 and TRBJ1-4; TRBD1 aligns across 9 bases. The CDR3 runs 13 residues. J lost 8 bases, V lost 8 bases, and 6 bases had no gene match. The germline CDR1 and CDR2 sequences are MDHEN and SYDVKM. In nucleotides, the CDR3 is TGTGCCAGCCTTGACAGGGGGTCCGAAAAACTGTTTTTT. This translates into CASLDRGSEKLFF.

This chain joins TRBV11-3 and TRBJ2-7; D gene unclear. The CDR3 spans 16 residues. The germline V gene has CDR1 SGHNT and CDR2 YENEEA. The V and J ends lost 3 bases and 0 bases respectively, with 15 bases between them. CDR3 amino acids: CASSFHRRHFSYEQYF. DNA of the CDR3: TGTGCCAGCAGCTTTCATAGGCGGCACTTCTCCTACGAGCAGTACTTC. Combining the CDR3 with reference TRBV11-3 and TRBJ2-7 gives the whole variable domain EAGVVQSPRYKIIEKKQPVAFWCNPISGHNTLYWYLQNLGQGPELLIRYENEEAVDDSQLPKDRFSAERLKGVDSTLKIQPAELGDSAVYLCASSFHRRHFSYEQYFGPGTRLTVT.